This is a list of T cell receptor beta chains from one sample in a study of graft-versus-host responses after intestinal transplantation. Sequenced by immunoSEQ multiplex PCR; TCRdb stores in-frame clones only, minus some. This sample yields more than 95,000 clones, of which approximately 94% are seen a single time; 0.95% to 1.5% belongs to the top ten. These receptors' antigens are unknown. The specimen was unstimulated CD8+ T cells sorted from spleen or lymph node cells, collected before intestinal transplant. These receptor sequences come from a human donor who received an intestinal transplant. The CDR3 runs from the conserved cysteine through the conserved F or W. Each record gives: J gene, D gene, V gene, clone size, CDR3 protein, CDR3 DNA. D genes are given only for firm matches. Only some rows state a clone size, as once, few, many or a class for expanded clones.

>TRBJ1-4|-|TRBV9|-
CASSVGGGSNEKLFF
TGTGCCAGCAGCGTGGGAGGGGGATCTAATGAAAAACTGTTTTTT
>TRBJ2-5|-|TRBV6-1|-
CASSEVGALAETQYF
TGTGCCAGCAGTGAAGTAGGGGCGTTGGCAGAGACCCAGTACTTC
>TRBJ2-7|-|TRBV10-2|-
CASSDLFMASSEQYF
TGCGCCAGCAGTGACCTATTTATGGCATCCTCCGAGCAGTACTTC
>TRBJ2-5|-|TRBV27|-
CASSLFPQETQYF
TGTGCCAGCAGTTTATTTCCCCAAGAGACCCAGTACTTC
>TRBJ2-3|-|TRBV7-9|-
CASRSQQGGEKYF
TGTGCCAGCAGATCCCAACAGGGAGGGGAGAAGTATTTT
>TRBJ2-6|-|TRBV28|-
CASSPGFGANVLTF
TGTGCCAGCAGTCCGGGATTCGGGGCCAACGTCCTGACTTTC
>TRBJ1-1|-|TRBV19|few
CASSIYAGMNTEAFF
TGTGCCAGTAGTATTTATGCCGGCATGAACACTGAAGCTTTCTTT
>TRBJ1-6|-|TRBV27|-
CASKTGGNSPLHF
TGTGCCAGCAAGACAGGAGGCAATTCACCCCTCCACTTT
>TRBJ1-5|TRBD1|TRBV4-1|few
CASSQDWSGGVNQPQHF
TGCGCCAGCAGCCAAGACTGGTCAGGGGGTGTAAATCAGCCCCAGCATTTT
>TRBJ1-2|TRBD1|TRBV9|-
CASSKPGTGSNYGYTF
TGTGCCAGCAGCAAACCCGGGACAGGATCGAACTATGGCTACACCTTC
>TRBJ1-4|-|TRBV4-1|few
CASSHGRKREKLFF
TGCGCCAGCAGCCACGGTAGAAAGAGGGAAAAACTGTTTTTT
>TRBJ2-7|-|TRBV7-6|-
CASSLASQGPYEQYF
TGTGCCAGCAGCTTAGCGTCTCAGGGGCCCTACGAGCAGTACTTC
>TRBJ2-2|-|TRBV9|-
CASSGTGLYGELFF
TGTGCCAGCAGCGGTACAGGACTCTACGGGGAGCTGTTTTTT
>TRBJ1-1|-|TRBV5-4|-
CASSLEGINTEAFF
TGTGCCAGCAGCTTGGAAGGAATAAACACTGAAGCTTTCTTT
>TRBJ1-1|-|TRBV10-1|-
CASSGTGSTEAFF
TGCGCCAGCAGTGGCACTGGTAGCACTGAAGCTTTCTTT
>TRBJ2-7|-|TRBV13|-
CASSGGGQSPYEQYF
TGTGCCAGCAGCGGAGGTGGACAGTCTCCCTACGAGCAGTACTTC
>TRBJ2-6|-|TRBV27|-
CASKKGVGSGANVLTF
TGTGCCAGCAAAAAGGGGGTAGGCTCTGGGGCCAACGTCCTGACTTTC
>TRBJ1-1|-|TRBV25-1|-
CASSRDTQTLSAEAFF
TGTGCCAGCAGTCGGGACACGCAAACCCTAAGCGCTGAAGCTTTCTTT
>TRBJ2-2|-|TRBV5-1|-
CASSLVATPGTGELFF
TGCGCCAGCAGCTTGGTCGCAACCCCTGGCACCGGGGAGCTGTTTTTT
>TRBJ2-3|-|TRBV13|-
CASSLSDSRRDTQYF
TGTGCCAGCAGCTTGTCCGACAGTCGTAGAGATACGCAGTATTTT
>TRBJ1-2|-|TRBV2|-
CASSDPLGGGTF
TGTGCCAGCAGTGACCCCCTAGGGGGGGGGACCTTC
>TRBJ2-7|TRBD1|TRBV5-1|-
CASSFTGAPYEQYF
TGCGCCAGCAGTTTTACAGGGGCCCCCTACGAGCAGTACTTC
>TRBJ1-4|-|TRBV19|-
CASSITGEKLFF
TGTGCCAGTAGTATAACGGGTGAAAAACTGTTTTTT
>TRBJ2-7|-|TRBV25-1|-
CASSEYIGDEQYF
TGTGCCAGCAGTGAATATATCGGGGACGAGCAGTACTTC
>TRBJ1-1|TRBD1|TRBV7-3|-
CASSYTGGTEAFF
TGTGCCAGCAGCTACACAGGGGGCACTGAAGCTTTCTTT
>TRBJ1-2|-|TRBV5-5|-
CASSLLAVWANYGYTF
TGTGCCAGCAGCTTGTTAGCGGTCTGGGCCAACTATGGCTACACCTTC
>TRBJ1-2|-|TRBV27|-
CASSPRPPNYGYTF
TGTGCCAGCAGTCCGCGCCCGCCTAACTATGGCTACACCTTC
>TRBJ1-2|-|TRBV6-1|few
CASKDGYGYTF
TGTGCCAGCAAAGATGGCTATGGCTACACCTTC
>TRBJ1-1|-|TRBV6-1|-
CASIGSGINTEAFF
TGTGCCAGCATTGGTTCAGGGATCAACACTGAAGCTTTCTTT
>TRBJ1-3|TRBD1|TRBV2|-
CASSGQGRNTIYF
TGTGCCAGCAGTGGACAGGGACGAAACACCATATATTTT
>TRBJ2-5|TRBD1|TRBV7-7|-
CASSAYRDREETQYF
TGTGCCAGCAGCGCGTACCGGGACAGAGAAGAGACCCAGTACTTC
>TRBJ1-2|TRBD1|TRBV19|-
CASSIRDREGKNYGYTF
TGTGCCAGTAGTATCCGGGACAGGGAAGGAAAGAACTATGGCTACACCTTC
>TRBJ2-3|TRBD1|TRBV5-4|-
CASSLQGASTDTQYF
TGTGCCAGCAGCTTACAGGGGGCTAGCACAGATACGCAGTATTTT
>TRBJ2-7|-|TRBV4-1|-
CASSPPRHMQYF
TGCGCCAGCAGCCCCCCCCGACATATGCAGTACTTC
>TRBJ2-1|-|TRBV15|-
CATSRGGYLGEQFF
TGTGCCACCAGCAGAGGTGGATACTTGGGTGAGCAGTTCTTC
>TRBJ2-7|-|TRBV6-6|-
CASSSPGLYEQYF
TGTGCCAGCAGTTCCCCCGGCCTGTACGAGCAGTACTTC
>TRBJ2-7|-|TRBV29-1|-
CSVVGPFGEQYF
TGCAGCGTTGTGGGACCTTTTGGGGAGCAGTACTTC
>TRBJ2-1|-|TRBV6-6|-
CASSYSIDLGNEQFF
TGTGCCAGCAGTTACTCTATTGATTTGGGGAATGAGCAGTTCTTC
>TRBJ2-7|-|TRBV9|-
CASSVEGGDEQYF
TGTGCCAGCAGCGTAGAGGGGGGCGACGAGCAGTACTTC
>TRBJ1-6|TRBD1|TRBV2|-
CASSALQGQPPSPLHF
TGTGCCAGCAGTGCACTACAGGGACAGCCCCCTTCACCCCTCCACTTT
>TRBJ2-7|TRBD1|TRBV6-1|-
CASSALGQGYEQYF
TGTGCCAGCAGTGCGTTGGGACAGGGCTACGAGCAGTACTTC
>TRBJ2-3|TRBD2|TRBV7-9|-
CASSERSGGALGTQYF
TGTGCCAGCAGCGAAAGGAGCGGGGGGGCCCTGGGTACGCAGTATTTT
>TRBJ2-7|-|TRBV7-8|-
CASSLVSGQLYEQYF
TGTGCCAGCAGCTTAGTCTCAGGACAGCTCTACGAGCAGTACTTC
>TRBJ1-1|-|TRBV5-4|-
CASSPTGNMNTEAFF
TGTGCCAGCAGCCCCACAGGGAACATGAACACTGAAGCTTTCTTT
>TRBJ2-7|-|TRBV11-2|-
CASSLGRTRYYEQYF
TGTGCCAGCAGCTTAGGCAGGACTCGATACTACGAGCAGTACTTC
>TRBJ1-1|-|TRBV7-9|-
CASIATGQNTEAFF
TGTGCCAGCATAGCGACGGGACAAAACACTGAAGCTTTCTTT
>TRBJ2-2|-|TRBV6-5|-
CASSYSRENTGELFF
TGTGCCAGCAGTTACTCAAGGGAGAACACCGGGGAGCTGTTTTTT
>TRBJ2-1|TRBD1|TRBV11-2|few
CASAGQGVDEQFF
TGTGCCAGCGCGGGACAGGGAGTCGATGAGCAGTTCTTC
>TRBJ1-1|-|TRBV11-2|-
CASSPSAGNTEAFF
TGTGCCAGCAGCCCATCCGCGGGGAACACTGAAGCTTTCTTT
>TRBJ2-4|-|TRBV14|-
CASSQSSGLRYIQYF
TGTGCCAGCAGCCAATCCTCAGGGCTGAGGTACATTCAGTACTTC
>TRBJ1-5|-|TRBV27|once
CASSLSEVALRSNQPQHF
TGTGCCAGCAGTTTATCCGAGGTAGCCCTACGGAGCAATCAGCCCCAGCATTTT
>TRBJ2-7|-|TRBV11-1|-
CASSGGYEQYF
TGTGCCAGCAGCGGTGGGTACGAGCAGTACTTC
>TRBJ1-2|-|TRBV2|-
CASSPMGGRGGYTF
TGTGCCAGCAGTCCCATGGGGGGACGAGGGGGCTACACCTTC
>TRBJ2-5|-|TRBV7-9|-
CASSLYSNLIETQYF
TGTGCCAGCAGCTTATATAGTAATCTAATAGAGACCCAGTACTTC
>TRBJ2-1|-|TRBV30|once
CAWSVLGNEQFF
TGTGCCTGGAGTGTACTTGGAAATGAGCAGTTCTTC
>TRBJ2-7|-|TRBV6-1|-
CASRGGNEQYF
TGTGCCAGCAGAGGGGGGAACGAGCAGTACTTC
>TRBJ2-1|-|TRBV6-5|once
CASSYASRVNEQFF
TGTGCCAGCAGTTATGCTAGCAGGGTGAATGAGCAGTTCTTC